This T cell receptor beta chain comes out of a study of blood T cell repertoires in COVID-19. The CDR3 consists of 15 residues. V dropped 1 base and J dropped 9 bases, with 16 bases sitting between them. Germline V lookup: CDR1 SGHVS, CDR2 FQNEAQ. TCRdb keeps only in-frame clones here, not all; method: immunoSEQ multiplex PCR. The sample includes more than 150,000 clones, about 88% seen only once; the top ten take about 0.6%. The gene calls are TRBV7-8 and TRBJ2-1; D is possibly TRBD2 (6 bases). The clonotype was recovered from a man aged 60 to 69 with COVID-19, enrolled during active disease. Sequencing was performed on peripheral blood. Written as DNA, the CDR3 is TGTGCCAGCAGCTTAGGGGCCTCGGGAGCGGGTGAGCAGTTCTTC. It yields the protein CASSLGASGAGEQFF.